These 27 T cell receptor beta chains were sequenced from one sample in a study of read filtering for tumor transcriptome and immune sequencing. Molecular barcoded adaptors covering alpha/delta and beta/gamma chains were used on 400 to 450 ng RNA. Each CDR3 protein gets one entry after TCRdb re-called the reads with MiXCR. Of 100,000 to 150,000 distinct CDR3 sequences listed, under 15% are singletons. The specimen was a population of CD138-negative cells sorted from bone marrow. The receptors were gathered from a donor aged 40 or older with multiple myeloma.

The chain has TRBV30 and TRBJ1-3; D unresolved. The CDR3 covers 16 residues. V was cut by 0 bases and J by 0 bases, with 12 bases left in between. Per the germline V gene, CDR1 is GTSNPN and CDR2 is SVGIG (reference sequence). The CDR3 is CAWSVLGLRSGNTIYF. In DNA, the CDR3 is TGTGCCTGGAGTGTACTAGGTCTTCGCTCTGGAAACACCATATATTTT.

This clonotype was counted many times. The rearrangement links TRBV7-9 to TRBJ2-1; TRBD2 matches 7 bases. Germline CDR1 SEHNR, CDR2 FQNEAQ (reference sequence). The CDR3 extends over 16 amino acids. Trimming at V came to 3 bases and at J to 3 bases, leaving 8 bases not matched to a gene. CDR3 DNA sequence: TGTGCCAGCAGCTTCTGGGGCGGGAGAATCTACAATGAGCAGTTCTTC. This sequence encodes CASSFWGGRIYNEQFF.

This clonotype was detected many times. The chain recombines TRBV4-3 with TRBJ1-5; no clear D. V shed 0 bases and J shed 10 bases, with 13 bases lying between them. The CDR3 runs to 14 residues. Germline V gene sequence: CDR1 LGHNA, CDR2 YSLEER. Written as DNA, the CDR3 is TGCGCCAGCAGCCAAGACTCCCCCGGCTCCCCCCAGCATTTT. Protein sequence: CASSQDSPGSPQHF.

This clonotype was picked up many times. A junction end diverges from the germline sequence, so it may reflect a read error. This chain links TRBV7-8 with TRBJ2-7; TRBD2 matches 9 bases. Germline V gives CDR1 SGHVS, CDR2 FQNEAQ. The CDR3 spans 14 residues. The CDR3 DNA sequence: TGTGCCAGCAGCCTAGCGGGATCCCCTACGGAGCAGTACTTC. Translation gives CASSLAGSPTEQYF.

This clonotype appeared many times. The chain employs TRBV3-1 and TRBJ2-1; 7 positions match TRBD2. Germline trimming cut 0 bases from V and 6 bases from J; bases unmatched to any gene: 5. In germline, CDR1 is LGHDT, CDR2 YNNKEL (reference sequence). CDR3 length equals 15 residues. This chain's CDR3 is CASSQDRLAVNEQFF. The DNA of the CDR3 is TGTGCCAGCAGCCAAGATCGACTAGCCGTCAATGAGCAGTTCTTC.

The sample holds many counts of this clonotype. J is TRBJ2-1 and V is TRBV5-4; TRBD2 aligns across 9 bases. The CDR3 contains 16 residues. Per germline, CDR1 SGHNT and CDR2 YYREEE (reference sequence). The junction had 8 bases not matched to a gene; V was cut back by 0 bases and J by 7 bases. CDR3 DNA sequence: TGTGCCAGCAGCTTGGAGGCTGGACTAGCGACAAATGAGCAGTTCTTC. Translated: CASSLEAGLATNEQFF.

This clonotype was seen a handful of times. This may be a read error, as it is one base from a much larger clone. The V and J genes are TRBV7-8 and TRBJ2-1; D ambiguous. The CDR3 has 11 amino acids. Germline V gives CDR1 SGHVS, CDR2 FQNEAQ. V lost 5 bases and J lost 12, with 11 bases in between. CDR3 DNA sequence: TGTGCCAGCAGCCCACTCATCGGGCAGTTCTTC. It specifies CASSPLIGQFF. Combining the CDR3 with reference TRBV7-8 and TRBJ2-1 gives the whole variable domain GAGVSQSPRYKVAKRGQDVALRCDPISGHVSLFWYQQALGQGPEFLTYFQNEAQLDKSGLPSDRFFAERPEGSVSTLKIQRTQQEDSAVYLCASSPLIGQFFGPGTRLTVL.

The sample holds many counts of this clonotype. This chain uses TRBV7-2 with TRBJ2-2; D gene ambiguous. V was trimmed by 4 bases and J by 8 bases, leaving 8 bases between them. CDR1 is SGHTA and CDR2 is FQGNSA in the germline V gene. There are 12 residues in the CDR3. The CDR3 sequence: CASSSVQGELFF. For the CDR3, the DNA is TGTGCCAGCAGCTCCGTTCAAGGGGAGCTGTTTTTT.

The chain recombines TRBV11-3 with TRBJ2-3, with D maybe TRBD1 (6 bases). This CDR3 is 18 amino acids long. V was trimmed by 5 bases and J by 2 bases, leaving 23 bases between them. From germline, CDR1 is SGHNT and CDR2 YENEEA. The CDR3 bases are TGTGCCAGCAGCAGGGCCCTGGGGGCTATCCAGACCACAGATACGCAGTATTTT. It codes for CASSRALGAIQTTDTQYF.

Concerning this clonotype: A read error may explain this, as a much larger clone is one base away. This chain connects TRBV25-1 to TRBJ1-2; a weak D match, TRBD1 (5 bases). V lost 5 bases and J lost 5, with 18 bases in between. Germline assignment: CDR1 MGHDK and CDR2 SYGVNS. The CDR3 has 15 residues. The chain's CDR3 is CASSPNGGEQYGYTF. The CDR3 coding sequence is TGTGCCAGCAGTCCCAATGGGGGGGAACAATATGGCTACACCTTC.

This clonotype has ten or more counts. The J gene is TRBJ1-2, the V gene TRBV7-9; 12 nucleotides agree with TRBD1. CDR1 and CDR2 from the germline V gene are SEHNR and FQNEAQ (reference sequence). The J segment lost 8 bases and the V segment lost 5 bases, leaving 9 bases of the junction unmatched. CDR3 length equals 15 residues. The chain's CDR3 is CASSPGDRGRRGYTF. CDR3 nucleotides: TGTGCCAGCAGCCCAGGGGACAGGGGGCGAAGAGGCTACACCTTC. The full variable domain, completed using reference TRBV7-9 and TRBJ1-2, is DTGVSQNPRHKITKRGQNVTFRCDPISEHNRLYWYRQTLGQGPEFLTYFQNEAQLEKSRLLSDRFSAERPKGSFSTLEIQRTEQGDSAMYLCASSPGDRGRRGYTFGSGTRLTVV.

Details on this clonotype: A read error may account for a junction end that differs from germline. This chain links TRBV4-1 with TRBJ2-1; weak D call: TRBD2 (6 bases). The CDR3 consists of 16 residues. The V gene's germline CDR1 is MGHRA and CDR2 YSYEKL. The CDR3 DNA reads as TGCGCCGGCAGCCTTTTCGGGGGAGGCTCCTATAATGAGCAGTTCTTC. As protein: CAGSLFGGGSYNEQFF.

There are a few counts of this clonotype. The CDR3 here is CASSSSRRAGLSGELFF. CDR3 sequence (DNA): TGTGCCAGCAGCTCATCTCGTAGGGCCGGGTTGAGCGGGGAGCTGTTTTTT. J is TRBJ2-2 and V is TRBV7-9; D is unresolved. Deletions cut 4 bases from V and 7 bases from J, with 22 bases between. Germline V gene data show CDR1 as SEHNR and CDR2 as FQNEAQ (reference sequence). The CDR3 extends over 17 amino acids.

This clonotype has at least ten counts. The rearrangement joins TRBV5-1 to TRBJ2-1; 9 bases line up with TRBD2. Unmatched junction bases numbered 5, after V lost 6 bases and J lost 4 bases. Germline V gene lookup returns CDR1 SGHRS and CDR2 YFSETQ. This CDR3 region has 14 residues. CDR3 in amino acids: CASNKAGGYNEQFF. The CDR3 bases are TGCGCCAGCAATAAAGCGGGAGGTTACAATGAGCAGTTCTTC.

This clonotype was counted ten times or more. The CDR3 protein is CASSLDGISQFF. CDR3 nucleotides: TGCGCCAGCAGCTTGGATGGGATCTCGCAGTTCTTC. The chain recombines TRBV5-1 with TRBJ2-1; D unresolved. The CDR3 spans 12 residues. Germline CDR1 and CDR2: SGHRS and YFSETQ. The V end lost 0 bases, the J end lost 12 bases, and 10 bases lay between the germline ends.

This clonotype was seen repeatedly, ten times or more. The CDR3 reads CSVEKDRYEQYF. In DNA form, the CDR3 reads TGCAGCGTGGAGAAGGATCGCTACGAGCAGTACTTC. The genes are TRBV29-1 and TRBJ2-7; D gene uncertain. V was pared by 6 bases and J by 3 bases, with 12 bases between. Germline CDR1 reads SQVTM; CDR2 reads ANQGSEA. This CDR3 has 12 residues.

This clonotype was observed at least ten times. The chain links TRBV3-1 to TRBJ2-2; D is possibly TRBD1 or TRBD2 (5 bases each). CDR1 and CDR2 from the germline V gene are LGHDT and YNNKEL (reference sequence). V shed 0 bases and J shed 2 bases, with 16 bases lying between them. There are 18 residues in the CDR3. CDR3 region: CASSQDIKRGDNTGELFF. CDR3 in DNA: TGTGCCAGCAGCCAAGATATAAAGAGAGGGGATAACACCGGGGAGCTGTTTTTT.

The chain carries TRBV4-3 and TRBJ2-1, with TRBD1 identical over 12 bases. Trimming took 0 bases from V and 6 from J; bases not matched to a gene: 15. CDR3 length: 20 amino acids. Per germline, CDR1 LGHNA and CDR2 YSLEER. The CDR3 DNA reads TGCGCCAGCAGCCAAGATGGGGGACAGGGGGCCGCGAGTCTAAGCAATGAGCAGTTCTTC. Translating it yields CASSQDGGQGAASLSNEQFF.

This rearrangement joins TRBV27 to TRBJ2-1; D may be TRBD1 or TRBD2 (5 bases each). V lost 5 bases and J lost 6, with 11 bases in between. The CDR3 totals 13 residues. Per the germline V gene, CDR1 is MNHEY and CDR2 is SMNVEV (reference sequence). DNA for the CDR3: TGTGCCAGCAGTCTCCGGGACGCCAATGAGCAGTTCTTC. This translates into CASSLRDANEQFF.

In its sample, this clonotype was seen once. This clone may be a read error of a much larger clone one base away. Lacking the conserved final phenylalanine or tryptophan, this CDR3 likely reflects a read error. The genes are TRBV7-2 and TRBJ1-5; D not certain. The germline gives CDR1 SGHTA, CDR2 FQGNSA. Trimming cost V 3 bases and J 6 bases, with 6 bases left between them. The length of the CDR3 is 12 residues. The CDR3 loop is CASSFAGQPQHL. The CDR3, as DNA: TGTGCCAGCAGCTTCGCGGGTCAGCCCCAGCATTTA.

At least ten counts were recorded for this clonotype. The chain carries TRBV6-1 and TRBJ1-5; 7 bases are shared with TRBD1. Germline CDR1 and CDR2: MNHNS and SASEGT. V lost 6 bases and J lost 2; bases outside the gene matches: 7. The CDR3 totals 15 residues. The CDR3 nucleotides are TGTGCCAGCAGGGACAGGTTGGGGGGCAATCAGCCCCAGCATTTT. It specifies CASRDRLGGNQPQHF.

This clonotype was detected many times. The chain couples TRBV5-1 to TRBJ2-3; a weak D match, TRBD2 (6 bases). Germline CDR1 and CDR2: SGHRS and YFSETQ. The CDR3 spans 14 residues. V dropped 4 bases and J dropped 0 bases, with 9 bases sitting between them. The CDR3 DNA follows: TGCGCCAGCAGCCGCGGGGCTAGCACAGATACGCAGTATTTT. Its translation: CASSRGASTDTQYF.

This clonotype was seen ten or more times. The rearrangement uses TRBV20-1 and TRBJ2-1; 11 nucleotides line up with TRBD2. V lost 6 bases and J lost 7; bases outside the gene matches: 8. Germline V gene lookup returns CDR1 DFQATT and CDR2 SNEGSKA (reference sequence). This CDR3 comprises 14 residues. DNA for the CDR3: TGCAGTGCCGGGGGGGCTAGCGGGAGGAATGAGCAGTTCTTC. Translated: CSAGGASGRNEQFF.

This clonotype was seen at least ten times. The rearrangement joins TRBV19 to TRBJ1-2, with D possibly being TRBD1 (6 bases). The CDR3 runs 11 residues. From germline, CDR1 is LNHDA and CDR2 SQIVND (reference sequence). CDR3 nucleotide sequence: TGTGTCCCCCGAGGGGGCTATGGCTACACCTTC. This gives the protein CVPRGGYGYTF.

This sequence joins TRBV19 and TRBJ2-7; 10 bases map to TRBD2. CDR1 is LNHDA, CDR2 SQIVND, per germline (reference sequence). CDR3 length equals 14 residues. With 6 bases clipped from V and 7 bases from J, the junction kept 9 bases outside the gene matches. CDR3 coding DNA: TGTGCCAGTAGCGGGACTAGCGCCCCCGGGGAGCAGTACTTC. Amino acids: CASSGTSAPGEQYF.

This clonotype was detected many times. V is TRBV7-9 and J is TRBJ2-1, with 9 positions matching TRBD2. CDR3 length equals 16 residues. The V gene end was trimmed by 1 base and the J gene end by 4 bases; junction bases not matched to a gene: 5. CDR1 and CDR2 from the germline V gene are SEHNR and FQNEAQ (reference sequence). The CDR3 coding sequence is TGTGCCAGCAGCTTAGAGCTGACTAGCGGATACAATGAGCAGTTCTTC. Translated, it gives CASSLELTSGYNEQFF.

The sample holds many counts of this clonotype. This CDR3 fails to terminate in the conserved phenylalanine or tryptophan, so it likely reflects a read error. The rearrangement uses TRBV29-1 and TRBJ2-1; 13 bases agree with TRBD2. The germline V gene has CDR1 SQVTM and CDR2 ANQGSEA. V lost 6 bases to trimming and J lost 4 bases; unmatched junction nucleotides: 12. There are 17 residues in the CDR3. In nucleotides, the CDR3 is TGCAGCGTCCACAGTGGACTAGCGGGAGTCAGGTACAATGAGCAGTTCCTC. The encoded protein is CSVHSGLAGVRYNEQFL.